The 27 T cell receptor beta chains listed next were all sequenced from one sample in a study of B cell selection in AIRE deficiency. Sorting defined conventional CD4 T cells as CD4+CD127+. The data were produced by immunoSEQ multiplex PCR, yet TCRdb's version contains in-frame clones alone and is incomplete. This sample has 20,000 to 25,000 clones, with roughly 97% found just once. What was sequenced was conventional CD4+ T cells sorted from PBMCs. All receptors come from a human donor with AIRE deficiency.

The chain carries TRBV7-8 and TRBJ2-1, with a weak D call TRBD2 (5 bases). The CDR3 extends over 14 amino acids. Germline values: CDR1 SGHVS, CDR2 FQNEAQ. Trimming removed 2 bases from V and 10 bases from J, with 15 bases in between. The CDR3 reads CASSLLRAGVEQFF. DNA of the CDR3: TGTGCCAGCAGCTTACTCCGGGCCGGGGTCGAGCAGTTCTTC. The full variable domain, its missing parts supplied by reference TRBV7-8 and TRBJ2-1, is GAGVSQSPRYKVAKRGQDVALRCDPISGHVSLFWYQQALGQGPEFLTYFQNEAQLDKSGLPSDRFFAERPEGSVSTLKIQRTQQEDSAVYLCASSLLRAGVEQFFGPGTRLTVL.

CDR3 in amino acids: CASRRGRIPAGANYGYTF. In DNA form, the CDR3 reads TGTGCCAGCAGGAGGGGCCGGATTCCGGCAGGGGCTAACTATGGCTACACCTTC. V usage is TRBV13 and J usage is TRBJ1-2; D is perhaps TRBD1 (6 bases). CDR1 and CDR2 from the germline V gene are PRHDT and FYEKMQ (reference sequence). The V end was cut by 6 bases, the J end by 0 bases, with 23 bases between. This CDR3 is 18 amino acids long.

The rearrangement links TRBV7-2 to TRBJ2-7; the match to TRBD2 covers 10 bases. This CDR3 region has 16 residues. Germline loops: CDR1 SGHTA, CDR2 FQGNSA. The ends lost 5 bases at V and 2 bases at J; junction bases unmatched: 9. CDR3 sequence (DNA): TGTGCCAGCAGCCGCCGGGGAGGGACTAGCGCCTACGAGCAGTACTTC. Protein sequence: CASSRRGGTSAYEQYF.

Written as DNA, the CDR3 is TGTGCCAGCAGTGACCCGGAGCGCAGGGAGTTCTTC. Amino acid sequence: CASSDPERREFF. The genes are TRBV6-5 and TRBJ2-1; D perhaps matches TRBD1 (5 bases). There are 12 residues in the CDR3. V dropped 5 bases and J dropped 14 bases, with 16 bases sitting between them. The germline CDR1 and CDR2 sequences are MNHEY and SVGAGI.

The V gene is TRBV5-4, the J gene TRBJ2-3; 7 bases align to TRBD2. The J segment lost 3 bases and the V segment lost 4 bases, leaving 14 bases of the junction unmatched. The CDR3 is made up of 17 amino acids. Germline CDR1 is SGHNT and CDR2 is YYREEE (reference sequence). CDR3 sequence reads: CASSRAGKRGGTDTQYF. The DNA of the CDR3 is TGTGCCAGCAGCCGGGCAGGGAAGCGGGGAGGGACAGATACGCAGTATTTT.

CDR3 amino acids: CASSQDIRLEHLAQYF. CDR3 sequence (DNA): TGTGCCAGCAGCCAAGATATTCGACTAGAGCATTTGGCCCAGTACTTC. The V call is TRBV4-2, the J call TRBJ2-5; D possibly corresponds to TRBD2 (6 bases). The CDR3 sequence is 16 residues long. The V end was cut by 0 bases, the J end by 9 bases, with 20 bases between. In germline, CDR1 is LGHNA, CDR2 YNFKEQ.

The chain employs TRBV18 and TRBJ2-5; D gene uncertain. Trimming took 5 bases from V and 0 from J, leaving 4 bases between them. This CDR3 is built from 12 residues. Per the germline V gene, CDR1 is KGHSH and CDR2 is LQKENI. The DNA of the CDR3 is TGTGCCAGCTCAAGGTACCAAGAGACCCAGTACTTC. Translating gives CASSRYQETQYF.

The CDR3 DNA follows: TGTGCCAGCAGCTTCGACAGGGGGCGAGAGACCCAGTACTTC. Encoded protein: CASSFDRGRETQYF. This chain connects TRBV7-2 to TRBJ2-5; 10 bases match TRBD1. The CDR3 loop spans 14 amino acids. V shed 3 bases, J shed 4 bases, and the junction held 2 bases outside the gene matches. Germline values: CDR1 SGHTA, CDR2 FQGNSA.

DNA for the CDR3: TGCGCCAGCAGCCCGTTATCGGGACAGTTCACCGGGGAGCTGTTTTTT. This encodes CASSPLSGQFTGELFF. The V gene is TRBV4-3, the J gene TRBJ2-2, with 7 bases aligning to TRBD1. V lost 4 bases, J lost 4 bases, and 9 bases stayed unmatched. Germline lookup yields CDR1 LGHNA and CDR2 YSLEER. The CDR3 runs 16 residues.

V gene TRBV30 combines with J gene TRBJ2-1; D call uncertain. This CDR3 region has 12 residues. Germline values: CDR1 GTSNPN, CDR2 SVGIG (reference sequence). Trimming pared 1 base from V and 11 bases from J, leaving 12 bases between. The CDR3 DNA is TGTGCCTGGAGTGACCCAGGCGGTCAGCAGTTCTTC. Protein product: CAWSDPGGQQFF.

The chain links TRBV11-3 to TRBJ1-1; no clear D gene. The CDR3 consists of 14 residues. Germline V lookup: CDR1 SGHNT, CDR2 YENEEA. Trimming removed 4 bases at V and 8 bases at J, with 17 bases between. The DNA of the CDR3 is TGTGCCAGCAGCTCGCACGGGAGCTACGTCGAAGCTTTCTTT. The encoded protein is CASSSHGSYVEAFF.

The V call is TRBV5-4, the J call TRBJ2-1; TRBD2 matches 10 bases. Trimming took 4 bases from V and 0 from J; bases not matched to a gene: 1. Germline CDR1 reads SGHNT; CDR2 reads YYREEE (reference sequence). The CDR3 consists of 15 residues. The CDR3 sequence is CASSPSGSSYNEQFF. The CDR3 region has the DNA TGTGCCAGCAGCCCTAGCGGGAGCTCCTACAATGAGCAGTTCTTC.

The gene calls are TRBV5-1 and TRBJ2-5, with 9 positions matching TRBD2. Germline V lookup: CDR1 SGHRS, CDR2 YFSETQ. The CDR3 has 16 residues. The ends lost 4 bases at V and 4 bases at J; junction bases unmatched: 11. CDR3 in DNA: TGCGCCAGCAGCAGGTCATCTAGCGGGAAGGGAGAGACCCAGTACTTC. Translation gives CASSRSSSGKGETQYF.

The CDR3 loop reads CASSLRYRVNYGYTF. The CDR3, as DNA: TGTGCCAGCAGCTTAAGGTACAGGGTTAACTATGGCTACACCTTC. This chain joins TRBV7-2 and TRBJ1-2, with a weak D call TRBD1 (6 bases). The CDR3 runs 15 residues. Germline V gene sequence: CDR1 SGHTA, CDR2 FQGNSA. V lost 2 bases, J lost 1 base, and 11 bases lay in between.

The chain combines TRBV12-5 with TRBJ1-4, with no clear D. The CDR3 extends over 16 amino acids. Germline lookup yields CDR1 LGHNT and CDR2 FRNRAP. V lost 0 bases, J lost 7 bases, and 15 bases lay in between. CDR3 protein: CASGLVSPESTEKLFF. The CDR3 bases are TGTGCTAGTGGTTTGGTATCCCCAGAGAGTACTGAAAAACTGTTTTTT. The entire variable domain, with the rest obtained from reference TRBV12-5 and TRBJ1-4, is as follows: DARVTQTPRHKVTEMGQEVTMRCQPILGHNTVFWYRQTMMQGLELLAYFRNRAPLDDSGMPKDRFSAEMPDATLATLKIQPSEPRDSAVYFCASGLVSPESTEKLFFGSGTQLSVL.

J is TRBJ2-7 and V is TRBV9; 11 nucleotides agree with TRBD2. CDR1 and CDR2 from the germline V gene are SGDLS and YYNGEE. This CDR3 comprises 14 residues. J gave up 1 base and V 3 bases, and 0 bases lay outside the gene matches. As DNA, the CDR3 is TGTGCCAGCAGCGGGACTAGCGGGTCCTACGAGCAGTACTTC. This encodes CASSGTSGSYEQYF.

This sequence joins TRBV7-8 and TRBJ2-4, with D possibly being TRBD1 (6 bases). The length of the CDR3 is 17 residues. Germline V gene sequence: CDR1 SGHVS, CDR2 FQNEAQ. The V end lost 4 bases, the J end lost 12 bases, and 28 bases lay between the germline ends. The DNA of the CDR3 is TGTGCCAGCAGCTCTTACCGGGACACGACGGAATTCTTATATCAGTACTTC. It yields the protein CASSSYRDTTEFLYQYF.

This rearrangement joins TRBV5-1 to TRBJ1-4; TRBD1 aligns across 8 bases. This CDR3 region has 15 residues. Germline CDR1 and CDR2: SGHRS and YFSETQ. The V and J ends lost 2 bases and 7 bases, in that order; junction bases with no gene match: 7. The CDR3 sequence: CASSLMQGALEKLFF. CDR3 nucleotides: TGCGCCAGCAGCTTAATGCAGGGGGCACTTGAAAAACTGTTTTTT.

V usage is TRBV6-5 and J usage is TRBJ1-4; D not certain. Germline values: CDR1 MNHEY, CDR2 SVGAGI. Trimming removed 6 bases from V and 8 bases from J, with 10 bases in between. CDR3 length equals 12 residues. The CDR3 is CASSPMGEKLFF. CDR3 nucleotide sequence: TGTGCCAGCAGCCCAATGGGGGAAAAACTGTTTTTT.

This chain uses TRBV7-2 with TRBJ2-2; D remains ambiguous. Germline loops: CDR1 SGHTA, CDR2 FQGNSA. The CDR3 has 15 amino acids. The V end was cut by 5 bases, the J end by 5 bases, with 15 bases between. Here the CDR3 reads CASSPGLERTGELFF. As DNA, the CDR3 is TGTGCCAGCAGCCCCGGGTTAGAAAGGACCGGGGAGCTGTTTTTT.

The J gene is TRBJ2-5, the V gene TRBV13; tentatively, D is TRBD2 (5 bases). The CDR3 is made up of 14 amino acids. The V end was cut by 4 bases, the J end by 1 base, with 10 bases between. The germline V gene encodes CDR1 PRHDT and CDR2 FYEKMQ (reference sequence). CDR3 nucleotide sequence: TGTGCCAGCAGCTACGGCGGGCGCCAAGAGACCCAGTACTTC. Protein: CASSYGGRQETQYF. The whole variable domain, remainder taken from reference TRBV13 and TRBJ2-5, is AAGVIQSPRHLIKEKRETATLKCYPIPRHDTVYWYQQGPGQDPQFLISFYEKMQSDKGSIPDRFSAQQFSDYHSELNMSSLELGDSALYFCASSYGGRQETQYFGPGTRLLVL.

V usage is TRBV9 and J usage is TRBJ2-1; 7 nucleotides line up with TRBD2. The germline gives CDR1 SGDLS, CDR2 YYNGEE. The trim removed 4 bases at V and 3 bases at J, leaving 7 bases unmatched. The CDR3 sequence is 15 residues long. The CDR3, as DNA: TGTGCCAGCAGCCATGGGCTAGCGGTCTACAATGAGCAGTTCTTC. This gives the protein CASSHGLAVYNEQFF.

This clone showed up just once. The V gene is TRBV5-4, the J gene TRBJ2-3; no clear D. Between the trimmed V and J ends, which lost 0 bases and 2 bases, there was a span of 7 bases. Germline values: CDR1 SGHNT, CDR2 YYREEE (reference sequence). The CDR3 spans 14 residues. The CDR3 protein is CASSLELNTDTQYF. The CDR3 DNA is TGTGCCAGCAGCTTGGAGTTAAACACAGATACGCAGTATTTT. The full variable domain, its missing parts supplied by reference TRBV5-4 and TRBJ2-3, is ETGVTQSPTHLIKTRGQQVTLRCSSQSGHNTVSWYQQALGQGPQFIFQYYREEENGRGNFPPRFSGLQFPNYSSELNVNALELDDSALYLCASSLELNTDTQYFGPGTRLTVL.

The chain employs TRBV10-3 and TRBJ2-7; 9 nucleotides match TRBD2. With V trimmed by 4 bases and J by 3 bases, 10 bases remained unmatched. CDR3 length equals 16 residues. CDR1 ENHRY and CDR2 SYGVKD come from the germline V gene. The CDR3, as DNA: TGTGCCATCAGTGTTTCGGGACTAGCTCTTCTCTACGAGCAGTACTTC. It yields the protein CAISVSGLALLYEQYF.

V and J are TRBV19 and TRBJ1-4; 7 bases are shared with TRBD1. CDR3 length equals 13 residues. The V segment lost 3 bases and the J segment 14 bases; nucleotides outside the gene matches: 9. Germline CDR1 and CDR2: LNHDA and SQIVND (reference sequence). CDR3 coding DNA: TGTGCCAGTAGTATTCAGGGGGACGCTACTCTGTTTTTT. Translated: CASSIQGDATLFF.

J is TRBJ2-1 and V is TRBV15; D is possibly TRBD1 or TRBD2 (5 bases each). Germline V gene lookup returns CDR1 LNHNV and CDR2 YYDKDF (reference sequence). Trimming stripped 10 bases from V and 4 bases from J, with 20 bases between. This CDR3 is 15 amino acids long. DNA for the CDR3: TGTGCCAGCACGATTACCGTGAGGGGATACAATGAGCAGTTCTTC. This codes for CASTITVRGYNEQFF.

The chain carries TRBV19 and TRBJ2-2; D remains ambiguous. Trimming shortened V by 7 bases and J by 6 bases, and 18 bases separated the two germline ends. Per germline, CDR1 LNHDA and CDR2 SQIVND (reference sequence). The CDR3 is 15 residues long. The CDR3 DNA sequence: TGTGCCAGTAAGGTGGACCGCGCTAACGCCGGGGAGCTGTTTTTT. Translation: CASKVDRANAGELFF.